The 28 T cell receptor beta chains below all came from one sample that was sequenced in a study of glioma-infiltrating T cells. TCR alpha and beta CDR3 regions were amplified from RNA using iRepertoire nested multiplex PCR. From the multiplex PCR reads, TCRdb called clonotypes with MiXCR, one entry per CDR3 protein. The data contain about 22,000 distinct CDR3 sequences, under 30% of them singletons. Sequenced sample: glioma tissue, nonneoplastic brain tissue, or PBMCs (not recorded which). Receptor source: a human donor with low-grade glioma or glioblastoma, undergoing nonglioma brain surgery, or in good health (not recorded which).

This clonotype was counted many times. Here the CDR3 DNA reads TGTGCCAGCAGCTTCGGGGGGCCGGAGACCCAGTACTTC. Translating it yields CASSFGGPETQYF. V and J are TRBV7-3 and TRBJ2-5; a weak D match, TRBD2 (7 bases). This CDR3 spans 13 amino acids. Trimming took 3 bases from V and 5 from J, leaving 10 bases between them. Germline assignment: CDR1 SGHTA and CDR2 FQGTGA.

CDR3 protein: CASSQGRGGTGELFF. The CDR3 region has the DNA TGTGCCAGCAGCCAGGGACGGGGAGGCACCGGGGAGCTGTTTTTT. The rearrangement joins TRBV7-2 to TRBJ2-2; D might be TRBD2 (6 bases). Germline V gene lookup returns CDR1 SGHTA and CDR2 FQGNSA. The V gene lost 5 bases and the J gene lost 4 bases, with 14 bases spanning the gap. The CDR3 runs to 15 residues.

This clonotype was observed many times. The genes are TRBV27 and TRBJ1-6; D ambiguous. The germline V gene encodes CDR1 MNHEY and CDR2 SMNVEV (reference sequence). CDR3 length: 15 residues. The V end lost 7 bases, the J end lost 0 bases, and 10 bases lay between the germline ends. The CDR3 nucleotides read TGTGCCAGCATGAGGGAGCGCTCCTATAATTCACCCCTCCACTTT. As protein: CASMRERSYNSPLHF.

This clonotype was recorded at least ten times. The chain uses TRBV7-2 and TRBJ1-6; no clear D. The CDR3 has 14 residues. Germline CDR1 is SGHTA and CDR2 is FQGNSA. Trimming removed 4 bases from V and 2 bases from J, with 6 bases in between. CDR3 amino acids: CASSSATYNSPLHF. CDR3 in DNA: TGTGCCAGCAGCTCGGCCACCTATAATTCACCCCTCCACTTT.

This clonotype occurred many times. The rearrangement uses TRBV19 and TRBJ1-2; unclear D gene. The CDR3 is 12 residues long. Germline lookup yields CDR1 LNHDA and CDR2 SQIVND (reference sequence). V lost 4 bases and J 3 bases, leaving 6 bases between the germline ends. The CDR3 region has the DNA TGTGCCAGTAGTACGATATACTATGGCTACACCTTC. Translated, it gives CASSTIYYGYTF.

This clonotype was found many times. The V and J genes are TRBV19 and TRBJ1-2; D is uncertain. Germline V gives CDR1 LNHDA, CDR2 SQIVND (reference sequence). V shed 1 base and J shed 7 bases, with 10 bases lying between them. CDR3 size: 13 residues. CDR3 DNA: TGTGCCAGTAGTATAGCCCTCAAGCGTGGCTACACCTTC. Its protein product is CASSIALKRGYTF.

This clonotype has only a few counts. The V gene is TRBV11-2, the J gene TRBJ2-1; TRBD1 matches 7 bases. V dropped 5 bases and J dropped 7; count of bases not matched to a gene: 11. CDR3 length: 15 amino acids. The germline CDR1 and CDR2 sequences are SGHAT and FQNNGV. CDR3 sequence: CASSLTRDSFNEQFF. The CDR3 coding sequence is TGTGCCAGCAGCCTAACCCGGGACAGCTTTAATGAGCAGTTCTTC. Using reference TRBV11-2 and TRBJ2-1 for the parts outside the CDR3, the full variable domain is EAGVAQSPRYKIIEKRQSVAFWCNPISGHATLYWYQQILGQGPKLLIQFQNNGVVDDSQLPKDRFSAERLKGVDSTLKIQPAKLEDSAVYLCASSLTRDSFNEQFFGPGTRLTVL.

Regarding this clonotype: This sequence may be a read error, since a much larger clone differs from it by one base. CDR3 loop: CASSLGQLNTMYF. The CDR3 DNA follows: TGTGCCAGCAGTTTAGGGCAGCTAAACACCATGTATTTT. The chain is built from TRBV12-3 or TRBV12-4 and TRBJ1-3; D gene ambiguous. The CDR3 has 13 residues.

This clonotype is deemed medium-sized. The chain couples TRBV25-1 to TRBJ1-2; D call uncertain. Trimming took 10 bases from V and 1 from J, leaving 10 bases between them. Germline V gene sequence: CDR1 MGHDK, CDR2 SYGVNS. The CDR3 contains 12 residues. The CDR3 loop is CATSDHNYGYTF. Here the CDR3 DNA reads TGTGCCACGTCCGACCATAACTATGGCTACACCTTC.

This clonotype came up a few times. J is TRBJ1-4 and V is TRBV7-9, with D possibly being TRBD1 (5 bases). The germline V gene has CDR1 SEHNR and CDR2 FQNEAQ (reference sequence). The CDR3 covers 16 residues. Trimming removed 1 base from V and 8 bases from J, with 17 bases in between. CDR3 in amino acids: CASSLGPGAWGEKLFF. CDR3 nucleotide sequence: TGTGCCAGCAGCTTAGGACCGGGAGCTTGGGGGGAAAAACTGTTTTTT.

This clonotype showed up many times. The chain joins TRBV6-1 to TRBJ1-2; D is uncertain. The germline gives CDR1 MNHNS, CDR2 SASEGT. V lost 7 bases and J lost 0, with 15 bases in between. The CDR3 sequence is 15 residues long. The CDR3 DNA follows: TGTGCCAGCACCTTATCTGACGGGACTAACTATGGCTACACCTTC. Protein sequence: CASTLSDGTNYGYTF.

Judged by abundance, this clonotype is medium-sized (0.01 to 0.1%). The chain joins TRBV6-1 to TRBJ1-1; no firm D call. The CDR3 runs 13 residues. CDR1 and CDR2 (germline): MNHNS, SASEGT. V was pared by 6 bases and J by 2 bases, with 10 bases between. The CDR3 DNA reads TGTGCCAGCAGCATCGGAGGCAACACTGAAGCTTTCTTT. Its protein is CASSIGGNTEAFF.

The V call is TRBV4-1, the J call TRBJ2-2; 7 nucleotides match TRBD1. The CDR3 runs 16 residues. V gave up 2 bases and J gave up 0 bases; unmatched junction bases: 3. The V gene's germline CDR1 is MGHRA and CDR2 YSYEKL. The CDR3 DNA follows: TGCGCCAGCAGCCAATGGGGACAGTCGAACACCGGGGAGCTGTTTTTT. Encoded protein: CASSQWGQSNTGELFF.

This clonotype was observed at least ten times. The rearrangement links TRBV6-6 to TRBJ1-4, with D perhaps matching TRBD1 (5 bases). The CDR3 is made up of 19 amino acids. Trimming cost V 0 bases and J 0 bases, with 17 bases left between them. Germline assignment: CDR1 MNHNY and CDR2 SVGAGI (reference sequence). CDR3 region: CASSYSRWGNAATNEKLFF. The CDR3 DNA follows: TGTGCCAGCAGTTACTCGAGGTGGGGGAACGCAGCAACTAATGAAAAACTGTTTTTT.

Comments on this clonotype: Since a much larger clone is just one base distant, this may be a read error. The chain employs TRBV7-2 and TRBJ2-7; no clear D gene. The length of the CDR3 is 13 residues. Germline V gene data show CDR1 as SGHTA and CDR2 as FQGNSA. CDR3 loop: CARSLGSLYDQYF. The CDR3, as DNA: TGTGCCCGCAGCTTAGGGTCCCTCTACGATCAGTACTTC.

The chain uses TRBV2 and TRBJ2-3, with 7 bases identical to TRBD2. J was trimmed by 6 bases and V by 10 bases; bases with no gene match: 13. This CDR3 is 14 amino acids long. Per germline, CDR1 SNHLY and CDR2 FYNNEI. The CDR3 DNA reads as TGTGCCACCCCAGGCGGGAGAGTTAAGGATACGCAGTATTTT. It translates to CATPGGRVKDTQYF.

The CDR3 sequence: CASSQIQGARNEQFF. The CDR3, as DNA: TGTGCCAGCAGTCAAATTCAGGGGGCGCGCAATGAGCAGTTCTTC. The chain carries TRBV6-1 and TRBJ2-1, with 8 bases fitting TRBD1. The CDR3 sequence is 15 residues long. Looked up from germline, CDR1 is MNHNS and CDR2 is SASEGT. Trimming cost V 5 bases and J 6 bases; bases outside gene matches: 9.

The sample holds many counts of this clonotype. The rearrangement uses TRBV3-1 and TRBJ2-1; D unclear. This CDR3 has 12 amino acids. Germline CDR1 and CDR2: LGHDT and YNNKEL (reference sequence). Trimming removed 1 base at V and 7 bases at J, with 5 bases between. The CDR3 loop is CASSQVRNEQFF. In nucleotides, the CDR3 is TGTGCCAGCAGCCAAGTCCGGAATGAGCAGTTCTTC.

Worth noting for this clonotype: A much more abundant neighbour one base away suggests this may be a read error. The conserved phenylalanine or tryptophan normally closing the CDR3 is absent here, so this likely arose from a read error. The chain recombines TRBV6-1 with TRBJ2-1, with 15 nucleotides matching TRBD2. Trimming took 6 bases from V and 8 from J; bases not matched to a gene: 11. The length of the CDR3 is 17 residues. Germline V gene data show CDR1 as MNHNS and CDR2 as SASEGT. The CDR3 nucleotides are TGTGCCAGCAGGCGGACTAGCGGGGGGGCCGGACGCGATGAGCAGTTCCTC. It is translated as CASRRTSGGAGRDEQFL.

Details on this clonotype: Given a much more abundant clone one base away, this may be a read error. This chain joins TRBV14 and TRBJ2-5; 12 bases agree with TRBD2. J was trimmed by 3 bases and V by 8 bases; bases with no gene match: 10. Germline assignment: CDR1 SGHDN and CDR2 FVKESK. CDR3 length: 16 residues. CDR3 DNA sequence: TGTGCCAGCGGCCCCGGACTAGCGGGACGTAAAGAGACCCAGTACTTC. Its translation: CASGPGLAGRKETQYF.

Ten or more counts support this clonotype. The chain carries TRBV28 and TRBJ2-1; a possible D gene is TRBD2 (6 bases). CDR3 length equals 15 residues. CDR1 is MDHEN, CDR2 SYDVKM, per germline. Trimming took off 4 bases at V and 4 bases at J, with 14 bases between the two ends. The CDR3 region is CASSYPSGSYNEQFF. CDR3 nucleotides: TGTGCCAGCAGTTATCCGAGCGGGTCATACAATGAGCAGTTCTTC.

V is TRBV27 and J is TRBJ1-5; D might be TRBD1 (5 bases). The germline V gene has CDR1 MNHEY and CDR2 SMNVEV (reference sequence). Deletions cut 6 bases from V and 5 bases from J, with 20 bases between. The CDR3 is 16 amino acids. The CDR3 loop reads CASSPRPRDRDQPQHF. In DNA, the CDR3 is TGTGCCAGCAGCCCCCGCCCCCGGGACCGAGATCAGCCCCAGCATTTT.

In its sample, this clonotype was seen a few times. The chain links TRBV20-1 to TRBJ2-7; TRBD1 matches 12 bases. CDR3 size: 18 residues. V trimming: 3 bases; J trimming: 3 bases; junction bases outside the gene matches: 15. CDR1 is DFQATT, CDR2 SNEGSKA, per germline (reference sequence). The CDR3 region is CSASPPRDRGLRDYEQYF. DNA of the CDR3: TGCAGTGCTAGTCCTCCCCGGGACAGGGGGCTTCGGGACTACGAGCAGTACTTC.

This clonotype was seen many times. The chain recombines TRBV27 with TRBJ2-2; D remains unclear. The CDR3 extends over 14 amino acids. V lost 2 bases, J lost 7 bases, and 11 bases lay in between. Germline V gene lookup returns CDR1 MNHEY and CDR2 SMNVEV (reference sequence). In nucleotides, the CDR3 is TGTGCCAGCAGTTTAGAGGCTTTCGGCGGGGAGCTGTTTTTT. The encoded protein is CASSLEAFGGELFF.

The rearrangement joins TRBV20-1 to TRBJ2-1, with 13 bases aligning to TRBD2. Germline CDR1 reads DFQATT; CDR2 reads SNEGSKA (reference sequence). Unmatched junction bases numbered 6, after V lost 6 bases and J lost 7 bases. The CDR3 contains 14 residues. The CDR3 nucleotides read TGCAGTGCCAGGGGACTAGCGGGGTGGAATGAGCAGTTCTTC. Its protein is CSARGLAGWNEQFF.

The sample holds many counts of this clonotype. V gene TRBV10-3 combines with J gene TRBJ1-5; the match to TRBD1 covers 7 bases. The CDR3 runs to 14 residues. Germline CDR1 reads ENHRY; CDR2 reads SYGVKD. After removal of 10 bases from V and 0 bases from J, the junction contained 6 bases not matched to a gene. The CDR3 coding sequence is TGTGCCACAGATACAGGGGATAGCAATCAGCCCCAGCATTTT. This codes for CATDTGDSNQPQHF.

This clonotype was seen only once. This sequence joins TRBV28 and TRBJ1-5; D call uncertain. This CDR3 comprises 14 residues. V lost 7 bases and J lost 2, with 12 bases in between. CDR1 and CDR2 from the germline V gene are MDHEN and SYDVKM. The CDR3 DNA is TGTGCCAGCACCCTCTACTGGGGCAATCAGCCCCAGCATTTT. This codes for CASTLYWGNQPQHF. The full variable domain, its missing parts supplied by reference TRBV28 and TRBJ1-5, is DVKVTQSSRYLVKRTGEKVFLECVQDMDHENMFWYRQDPGLGLRLIYFSYDVKMKEKGDIPEGYSVSREKKERFSLILESASTNQTSMYLCASTLYWGNQPQHFGDGTRLSIL.

There are a few counts of this clonotype. This chain uses TRBV7-9 with TRBJ1-5; maybe TRBD1 (5 bases). V gave up 0 bases and J gave up 7 bases, with 19 bases separating them. This CDR3 spans 17 amino acids. CDR1 and CDR2 from the germline V gene are SEHNR and FQNEAQ (reference sequence). The CDR3 DNA sequence: TGTGCCAGCAGCTTAGCTGTGGGGGGGTGGAAGGGCCAGCCCCAGCATTTT. Translating it yields CASSLAVGGWKGQPQHF.